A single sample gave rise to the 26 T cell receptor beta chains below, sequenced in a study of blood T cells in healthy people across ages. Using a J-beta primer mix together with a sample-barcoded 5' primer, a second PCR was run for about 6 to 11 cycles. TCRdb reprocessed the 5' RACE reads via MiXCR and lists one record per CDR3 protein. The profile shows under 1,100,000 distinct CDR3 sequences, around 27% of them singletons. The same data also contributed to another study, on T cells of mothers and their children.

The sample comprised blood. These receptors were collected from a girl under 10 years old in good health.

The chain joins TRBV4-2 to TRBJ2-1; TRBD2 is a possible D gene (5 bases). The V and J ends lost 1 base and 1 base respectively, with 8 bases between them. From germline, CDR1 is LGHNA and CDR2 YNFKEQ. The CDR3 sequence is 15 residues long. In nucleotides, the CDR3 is TGTGCCAGCAGCCAAGCTCGGGGTTCCTACAATGAGCAGTTCTTC. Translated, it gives CASSQARGSYNEQFF.

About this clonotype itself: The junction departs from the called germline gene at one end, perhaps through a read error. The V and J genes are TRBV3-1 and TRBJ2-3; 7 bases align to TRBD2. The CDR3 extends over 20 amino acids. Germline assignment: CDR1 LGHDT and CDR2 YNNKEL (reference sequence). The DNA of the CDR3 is TGTGCCAGCGGCCAGGGCCAAGGCGGAGGGCGGGAGAGGGGCACAGATACGCAGTATTTT. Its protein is CASGQGQGGGRERGTDTQYF.

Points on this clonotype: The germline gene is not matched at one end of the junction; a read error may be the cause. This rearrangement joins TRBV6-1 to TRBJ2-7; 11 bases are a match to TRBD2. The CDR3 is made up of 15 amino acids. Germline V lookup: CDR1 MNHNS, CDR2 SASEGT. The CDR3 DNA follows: TGTGCCAGCAGCGAGATTCCTAGCGGGAGGTACGGGCAGTACTTC. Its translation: CASSEIPSGRYGQYF.

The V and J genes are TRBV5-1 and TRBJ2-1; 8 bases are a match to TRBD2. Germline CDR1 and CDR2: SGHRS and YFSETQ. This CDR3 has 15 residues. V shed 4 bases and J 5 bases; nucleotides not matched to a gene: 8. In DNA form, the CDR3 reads TGCGCCAGCAGCGTGGGACTAGTTTCAAACAATGAGCAGTTCTTC. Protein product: CASSVGLVSNNEQFF.

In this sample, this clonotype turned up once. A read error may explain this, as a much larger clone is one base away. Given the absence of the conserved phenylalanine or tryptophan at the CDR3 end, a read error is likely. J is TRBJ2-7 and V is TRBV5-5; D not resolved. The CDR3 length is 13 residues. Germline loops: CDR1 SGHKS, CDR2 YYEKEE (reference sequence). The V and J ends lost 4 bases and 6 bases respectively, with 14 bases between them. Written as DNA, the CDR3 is TGTGCCAGCAGCCTCTCCATAGGCCGCGAGCAGTACCTC. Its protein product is CASSLSIGREQYL.

In DNA, the CDR3 is TGTGCCAGCAGCTTAATAGGTCGAGGGGACGGGGAGCTGTTTTTT. This translates into CASSLIGRGDGELFF. This chain links TRBV7-3 with TRBJ2-2; D assignment may be TRBD1 or TRBD2 (5 bases each). V dropped 1 base and J dropped 7 bases, with 13 bases sitting between them. Germline lookup yields CDR1 SGHTA and CDR2 FQGTGA. This CDR3 spans 15 amino acids.

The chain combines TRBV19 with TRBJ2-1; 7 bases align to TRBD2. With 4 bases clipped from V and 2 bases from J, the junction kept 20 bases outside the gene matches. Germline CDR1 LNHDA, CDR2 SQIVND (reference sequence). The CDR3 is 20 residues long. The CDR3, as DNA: TGTGCCAGTAGTACTCCTGAGTATATGGTGCGGGAGACCGCCTACAATGAGCAGTTCTTC. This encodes CASSTPEYMVRETAYNEQFF.

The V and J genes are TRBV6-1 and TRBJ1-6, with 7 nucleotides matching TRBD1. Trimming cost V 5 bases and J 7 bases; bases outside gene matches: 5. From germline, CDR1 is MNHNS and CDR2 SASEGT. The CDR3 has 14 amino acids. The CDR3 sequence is CASSRPTGNSPLHF. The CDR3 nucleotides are TGTGCCAGCAGTCGCCCGACAGGGAATTCACCCCTCCACTTT.

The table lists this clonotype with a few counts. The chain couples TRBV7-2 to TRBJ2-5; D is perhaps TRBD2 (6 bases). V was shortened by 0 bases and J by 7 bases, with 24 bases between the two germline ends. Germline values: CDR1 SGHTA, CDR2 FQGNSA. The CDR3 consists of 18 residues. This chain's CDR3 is CASSLANSGAPSEGTQYF. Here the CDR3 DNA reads TGTGCCAGCAGCTTAGCGAATAGCGGCGCCCCTTCCGAGGGGACCCAGTACTTC.

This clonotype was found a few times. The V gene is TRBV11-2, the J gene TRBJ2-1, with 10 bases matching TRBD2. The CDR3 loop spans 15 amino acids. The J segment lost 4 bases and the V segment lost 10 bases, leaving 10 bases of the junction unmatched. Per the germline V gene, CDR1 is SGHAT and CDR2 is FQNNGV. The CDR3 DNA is TGTGCCACTGCGTTGGGACTAGCGAAGTACAATGAGCAGTTCTTC. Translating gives CATALGLAKYNEQFF.

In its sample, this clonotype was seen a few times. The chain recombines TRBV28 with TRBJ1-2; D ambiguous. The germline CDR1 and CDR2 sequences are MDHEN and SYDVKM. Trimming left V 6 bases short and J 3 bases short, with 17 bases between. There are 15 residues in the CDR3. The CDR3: CASSPGGEAYYGYTF. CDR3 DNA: TGTGCCAGCAGCCCCGGCGGAGAGGCGTACTATGGCTACACCTTC.

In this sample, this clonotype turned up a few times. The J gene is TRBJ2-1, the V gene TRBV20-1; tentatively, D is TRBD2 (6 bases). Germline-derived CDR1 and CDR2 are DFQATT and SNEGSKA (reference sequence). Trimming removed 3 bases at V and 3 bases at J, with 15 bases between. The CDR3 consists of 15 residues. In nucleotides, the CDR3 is TGCAGTGCTAGGTTTGTAGATAGCGGCTACAATGAGCAGTTCTTC. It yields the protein CSARFVDSGYNEQFF.

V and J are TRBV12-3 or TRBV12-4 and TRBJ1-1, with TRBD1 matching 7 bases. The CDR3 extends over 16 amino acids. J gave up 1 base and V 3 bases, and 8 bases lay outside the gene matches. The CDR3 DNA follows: TGTGCCAGCAGTTTCAATCGGGACAGCACGAACACTGAAGCTTTCTTT. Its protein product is CASSFNRDSTNTEAFF.

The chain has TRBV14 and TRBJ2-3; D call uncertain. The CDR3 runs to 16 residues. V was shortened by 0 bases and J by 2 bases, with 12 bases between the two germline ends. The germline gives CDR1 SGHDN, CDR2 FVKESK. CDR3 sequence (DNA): TGTGCCAGCAGCCAAGATGGCTTACTCAACACAGATACGCAGTATTTT. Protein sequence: CASSQDGLLNTDTQYF.

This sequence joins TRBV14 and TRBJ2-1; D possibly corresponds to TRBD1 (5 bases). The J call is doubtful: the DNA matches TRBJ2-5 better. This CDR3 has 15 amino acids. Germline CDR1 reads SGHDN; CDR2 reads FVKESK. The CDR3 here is CASSRPYDSGETQYF. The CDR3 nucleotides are TGTGCCAGCAGCCGACCATACGACTCAGGGGAGACCCAGTACTTC.

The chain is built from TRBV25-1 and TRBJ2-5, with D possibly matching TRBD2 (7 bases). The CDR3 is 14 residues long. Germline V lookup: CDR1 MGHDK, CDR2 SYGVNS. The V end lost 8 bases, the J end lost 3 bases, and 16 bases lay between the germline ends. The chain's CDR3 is CASRWGGEEETQYF. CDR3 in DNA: TGTGCCAGCCGGTGGGGGGGCGAAGAAGAGACCCAGTACTTC.

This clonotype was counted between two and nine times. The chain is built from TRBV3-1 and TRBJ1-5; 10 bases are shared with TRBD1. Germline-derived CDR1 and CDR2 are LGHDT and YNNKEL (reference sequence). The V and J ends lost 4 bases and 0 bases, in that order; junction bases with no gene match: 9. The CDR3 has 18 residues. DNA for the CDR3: TGTGCCAGCAGCCCGGGACAGGGGCTTATATCTAGCAATCAGCCCCAGCATTTT. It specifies CASSPGQGLISSNQPQHF.

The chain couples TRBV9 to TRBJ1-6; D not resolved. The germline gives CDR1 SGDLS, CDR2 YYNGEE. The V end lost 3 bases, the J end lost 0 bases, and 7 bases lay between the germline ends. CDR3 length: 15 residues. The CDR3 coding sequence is TGTGCCAGCAGCGGAGGAAGCTCCTATAATTCACCCCTCCACTTT. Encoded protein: CASSGGSSYNSPLHF.

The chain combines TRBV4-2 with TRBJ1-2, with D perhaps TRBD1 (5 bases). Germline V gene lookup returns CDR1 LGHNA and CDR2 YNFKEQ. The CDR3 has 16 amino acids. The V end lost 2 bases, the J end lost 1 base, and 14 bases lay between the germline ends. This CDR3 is CASSQFAGQGNYGYTF. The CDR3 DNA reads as TGTGCCAGCAGCCAATTCGCAGGGCAGGGTAACTATGGCTACACCTTC.

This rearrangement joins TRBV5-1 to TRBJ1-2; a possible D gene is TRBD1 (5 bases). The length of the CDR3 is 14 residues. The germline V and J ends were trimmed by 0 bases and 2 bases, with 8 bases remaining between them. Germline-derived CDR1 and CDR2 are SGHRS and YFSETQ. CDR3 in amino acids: CASSLEGWNYGYTF. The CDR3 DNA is TGCGCCAGCAGCTTGGAGGGGTGGAACTATGGCTACACCTTC. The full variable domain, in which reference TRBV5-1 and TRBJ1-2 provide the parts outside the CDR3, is KAGVTQTPRYLIKTRGQQVTLSCSPISGHRSVSWYQQTPGQGLQFLFEYFSETQRNKGNFPGRFSGRQFSNSRSEMNVSTLELGDSALYLCASSLEGWNYGYTFGSGTRLTVV.

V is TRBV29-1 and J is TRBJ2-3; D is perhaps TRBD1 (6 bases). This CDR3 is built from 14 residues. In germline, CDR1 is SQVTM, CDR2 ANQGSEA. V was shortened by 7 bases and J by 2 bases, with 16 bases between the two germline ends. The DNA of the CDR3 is TGCAGCGCGAACAGGGATCACTTCACAGATACGCAGTATTTT. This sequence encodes CSANRDHFTDTQYF.

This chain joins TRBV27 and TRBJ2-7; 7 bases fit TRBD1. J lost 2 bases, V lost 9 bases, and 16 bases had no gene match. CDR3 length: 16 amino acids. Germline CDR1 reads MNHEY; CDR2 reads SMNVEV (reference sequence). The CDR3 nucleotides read TGTGCCAGTAAGGGACAGTCGGAAGTTTTACCCTACGAGCAGTACTTC. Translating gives CASKGQSEVLPYEQYF.

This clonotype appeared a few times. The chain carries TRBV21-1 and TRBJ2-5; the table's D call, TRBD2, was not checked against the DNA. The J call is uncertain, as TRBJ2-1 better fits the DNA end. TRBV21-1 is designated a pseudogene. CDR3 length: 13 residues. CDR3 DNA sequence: TGTGCCAGGTTAGGGACTTCGTCGTATGAGCAGTTCTTC. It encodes CARLGTSSYEQFF.

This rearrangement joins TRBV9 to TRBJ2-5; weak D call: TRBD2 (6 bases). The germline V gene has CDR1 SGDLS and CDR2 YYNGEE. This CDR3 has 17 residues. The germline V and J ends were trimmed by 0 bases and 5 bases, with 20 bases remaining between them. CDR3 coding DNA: TGTGCCAGCAGCGTAGAAGGACGGAGGGACGAAGAGGAGACCCAGTACTTC. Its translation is CASSVEGRRDEEETQYF.

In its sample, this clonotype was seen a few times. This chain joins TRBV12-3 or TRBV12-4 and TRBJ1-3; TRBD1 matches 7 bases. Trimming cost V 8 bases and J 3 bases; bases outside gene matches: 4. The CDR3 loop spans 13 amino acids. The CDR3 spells CASGPGGGNTIYF. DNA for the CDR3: TGTGCCAGCGGTCCAGGGGGTGGAAACACCATATATTTT.

CDR3 in amino acids: CASSFREGVYEQFF. The DNA of the CDR3 is TGTGCCAGCAGTTTCCGGGAGGGAGTCTATGAGCAGTTCTTC. This chain joins TRBV28 and TRBJ2-1; 8 nucleotides line up with TRBD2. Germline V lookup: CDR1 MDHEN, CDR2 SYDVKM. V lost 3 bases to trimming and J lost 8 bases; unmatched junction nucleotides: 6. The length of the CDR3 is 14 residues.